Here is one T cell receptor beta chain with its context. The data stem from a study of blood T cell repertoires in COVID-19. Overall study: Collection of acute and convalescent COVID-19 samples took place in the United States, Italy and Spain. Sources were T cells, B-cell-depleted T cells, or PBMCs; the material itself was cDNA or gDNA.

Original processing methods: Counts of nucleated cells, estimated from reference gene primer amplification, were obtained. The data were produced by immunoSEQ multiplex PCR, yet TCRdb's version contains in-frame clones alone and is incomplete. From that table come the V and J calls and clone size; the DNA was used to work out D and trimming. The sample has 270,000 or so clones, around 90% seen once. V was trimmed by 0 bases and J by 1 base, leaving 10 bases between them. In germline, CDR1 is LNHNV, CDR2 YYDKDF (reference sequence). The CDR3 extends over 16 amino acids. The study recruited people aged about 18 to 95 years across under 25 US areas.

This chain uses TRBV15 with TRBJ1-3, with a tentative D call TRBD1 (5 bases). This clonotype was obtained from a woman aged 25 to 45 with acute COVID-19. Input material: PBMCs or T cells enriched from blood (not recorded which). This chain's CDR3 is CATSREQDTSGNTIYF. CDR3 nucleotide sequence: TGTGCCACCAGCAGAGAACAGGATACTTCTGGAAACACCATATATTTT.